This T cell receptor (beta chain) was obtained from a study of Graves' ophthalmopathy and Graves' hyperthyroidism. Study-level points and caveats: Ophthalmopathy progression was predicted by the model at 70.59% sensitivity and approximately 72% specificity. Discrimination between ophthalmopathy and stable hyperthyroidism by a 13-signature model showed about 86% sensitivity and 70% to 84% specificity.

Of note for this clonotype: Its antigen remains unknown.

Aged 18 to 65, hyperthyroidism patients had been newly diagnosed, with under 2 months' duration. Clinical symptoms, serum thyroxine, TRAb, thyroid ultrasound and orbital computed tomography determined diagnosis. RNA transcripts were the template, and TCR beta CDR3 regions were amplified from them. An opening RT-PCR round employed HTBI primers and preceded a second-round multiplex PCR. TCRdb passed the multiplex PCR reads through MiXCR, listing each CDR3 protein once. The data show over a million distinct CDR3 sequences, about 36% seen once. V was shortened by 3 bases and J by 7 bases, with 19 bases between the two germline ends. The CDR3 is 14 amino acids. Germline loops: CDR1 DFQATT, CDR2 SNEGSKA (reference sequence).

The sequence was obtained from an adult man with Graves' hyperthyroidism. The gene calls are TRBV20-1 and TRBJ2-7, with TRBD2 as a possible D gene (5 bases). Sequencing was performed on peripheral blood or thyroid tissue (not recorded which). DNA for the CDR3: TGCAGTGCTAGCCAGGAGGTCCGTGTGTGGGAGCAGTACTTC. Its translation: CSASQEVRVWEQYF.